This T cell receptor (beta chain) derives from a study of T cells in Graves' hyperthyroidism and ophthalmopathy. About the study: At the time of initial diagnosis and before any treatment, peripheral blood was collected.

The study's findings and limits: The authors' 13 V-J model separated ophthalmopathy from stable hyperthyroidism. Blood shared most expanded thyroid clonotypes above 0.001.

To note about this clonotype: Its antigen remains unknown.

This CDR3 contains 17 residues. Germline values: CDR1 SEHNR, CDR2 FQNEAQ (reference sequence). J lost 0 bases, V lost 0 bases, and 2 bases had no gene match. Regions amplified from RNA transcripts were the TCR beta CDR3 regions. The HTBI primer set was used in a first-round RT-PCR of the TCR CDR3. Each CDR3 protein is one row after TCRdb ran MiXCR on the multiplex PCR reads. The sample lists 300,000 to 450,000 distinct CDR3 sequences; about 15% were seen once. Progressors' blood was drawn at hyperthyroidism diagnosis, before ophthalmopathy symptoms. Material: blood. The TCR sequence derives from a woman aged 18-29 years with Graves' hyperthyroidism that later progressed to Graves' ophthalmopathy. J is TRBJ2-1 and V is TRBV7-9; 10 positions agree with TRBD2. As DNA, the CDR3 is TGTGCCAGCAGCTTAGCATGGACTAGCGGCTCCTACAATGAGCAGTTCTTC. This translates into CASSLAWTSGSYNEQFF.